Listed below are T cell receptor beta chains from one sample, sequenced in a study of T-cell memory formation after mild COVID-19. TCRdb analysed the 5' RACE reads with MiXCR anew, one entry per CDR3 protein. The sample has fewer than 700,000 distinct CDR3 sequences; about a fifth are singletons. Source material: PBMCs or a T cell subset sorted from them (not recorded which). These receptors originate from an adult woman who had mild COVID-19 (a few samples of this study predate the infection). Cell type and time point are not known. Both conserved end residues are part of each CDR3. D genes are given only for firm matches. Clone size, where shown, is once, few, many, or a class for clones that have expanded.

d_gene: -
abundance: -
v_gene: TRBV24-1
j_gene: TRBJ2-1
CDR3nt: TGTGCCACCAACTCGTGGGGGTCTTCGGAGCAGTTCTTC
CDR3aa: CATNSWGSSEQFF

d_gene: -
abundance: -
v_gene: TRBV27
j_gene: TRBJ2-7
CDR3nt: TGTGCCAGCAGTGGCATCAGTTCTATTAACTACGAGCAGTACTTC
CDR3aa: CASSGISSINYEQYF

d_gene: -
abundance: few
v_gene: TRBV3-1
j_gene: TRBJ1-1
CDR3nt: TGTGCCAGCAGCCAAGTTGGGGGACAGAACACTGAAGCTTTCTTT
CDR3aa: CASSQVGGQNTEAFF

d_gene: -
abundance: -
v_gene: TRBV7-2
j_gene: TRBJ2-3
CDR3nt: TGTGCCAGCAGCTTTGGGGCAGGGCCAAATACGCAGTATTTT
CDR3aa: CASSFGAGPNTQYF

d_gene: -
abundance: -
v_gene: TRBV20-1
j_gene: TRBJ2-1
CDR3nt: TGCAGTGCTAGAGTAACACGCGGTAACGGGGATGAGCAGTTCTTC
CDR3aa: CSARVTRGNGDEQFF

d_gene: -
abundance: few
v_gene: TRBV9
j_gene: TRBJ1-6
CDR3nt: TGTGCCAGCAGCCCGCGTCTGACCGGGAATTCACCCCTCCACTTT
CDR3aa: CASSPRLTGNSPLHF

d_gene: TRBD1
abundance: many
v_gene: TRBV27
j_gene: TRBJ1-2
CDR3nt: TGTGCCAGCAGTGTAGGGGGCATTGGCTACACCTTC
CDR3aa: CASSVGGIGYTF

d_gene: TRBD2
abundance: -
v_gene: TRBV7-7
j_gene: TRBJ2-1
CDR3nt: TGTGCCAGCAGCTTGGGTAGCGGGGGGGCCGGTGAGCAGTTCTTC
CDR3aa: CASSLGSGGAGEQFF

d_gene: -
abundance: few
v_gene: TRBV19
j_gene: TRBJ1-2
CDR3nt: TGTGCCAGTGGGACGGGGGCTGGCTACACCTTC
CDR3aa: CASGTGAGYTF

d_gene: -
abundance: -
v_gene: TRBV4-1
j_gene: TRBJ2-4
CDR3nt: TGCGCCAGCAGCCAACCCTTACAGGGAGGCATTCAGTACTTC
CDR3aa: CASSQPLQGGIQYF

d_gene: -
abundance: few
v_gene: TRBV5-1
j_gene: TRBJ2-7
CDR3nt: TGCGCCAGCAGCTTGGCCTCGGGGGCATTGACCGAGCAGTACTTC
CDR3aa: CASSLASGALTEQYF

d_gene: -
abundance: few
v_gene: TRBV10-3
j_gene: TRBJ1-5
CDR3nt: TGTGCCATCAGTGTGGGAGGCAATCAGCCCCAGCATTTT
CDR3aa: CAISVGGNQPQHF

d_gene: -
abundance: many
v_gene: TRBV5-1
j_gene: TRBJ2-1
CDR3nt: TGCGCCAGCAGCTTGGGGTCCCGTTGGGGCAATGAGCAGTTCTTC
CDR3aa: CASSLGSRWGNEQFF

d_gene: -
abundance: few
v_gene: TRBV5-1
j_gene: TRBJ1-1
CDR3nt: TGCGCCAGCAGCTTGGATGAGGGGAGGAACACTGAAGCTTTCTTT
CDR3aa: CASSLDEGRNTEAFF

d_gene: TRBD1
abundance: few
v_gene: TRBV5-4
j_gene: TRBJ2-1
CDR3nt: TGTGCCAGCAGCTCACCGGGACAGAGCTCCTACAATGAGCAGTTCTTC
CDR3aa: CASSSPGQSSYNEQFF

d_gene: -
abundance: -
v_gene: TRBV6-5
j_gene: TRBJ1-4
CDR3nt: TGTGCCAGCAGTCGGACACCCCAGAATGAAAAACTGTTTTTT
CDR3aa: CASSRTPQNEKLFF

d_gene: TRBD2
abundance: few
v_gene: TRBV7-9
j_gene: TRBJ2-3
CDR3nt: TGTGCCAGCAGCTTAGGACTAGCGGGAGGGCCGGGAACGCAGTATTTT
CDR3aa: CASSLGLAGGPGTQYF

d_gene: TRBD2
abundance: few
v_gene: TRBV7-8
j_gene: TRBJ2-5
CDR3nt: TGTGCCAGCAGCTTAGTTGGGGGCGGGGGGGAGACCCAGTACTTC
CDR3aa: CASSLVGGGGETQYF

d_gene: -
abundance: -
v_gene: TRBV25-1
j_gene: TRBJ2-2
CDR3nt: TGTGCCAGCAGTGAATGGGGCAAGAACACCGGGGAGCTGTTTTTT
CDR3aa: CASSEWGKNTGELFF

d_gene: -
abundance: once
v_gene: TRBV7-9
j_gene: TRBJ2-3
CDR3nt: TGTGCCAGCAGCTTACAGCCAGGGCGGGCAGATACGCAGTATTTT
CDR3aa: CASSLQPGRADTQYF

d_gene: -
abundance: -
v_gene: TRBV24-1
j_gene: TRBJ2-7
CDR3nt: TGTGCCACCAGTGACACTAGAGAGCCGATCTACGAGCAGTACTTC
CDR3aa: CATSDTREPIYEQYF

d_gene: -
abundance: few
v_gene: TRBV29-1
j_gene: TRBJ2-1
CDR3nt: TGCAGCGTTGAAGGGGATTGGACAAAACAGTTCTTC
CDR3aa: CSVEGDWTKQFF

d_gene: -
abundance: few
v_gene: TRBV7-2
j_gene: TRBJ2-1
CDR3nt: TGTGCCAGCAGCCTCACCGGGCCAAGGTCCTACAATGAGCAGTTCTTC
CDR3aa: CASSLTGPRSYNEQFF

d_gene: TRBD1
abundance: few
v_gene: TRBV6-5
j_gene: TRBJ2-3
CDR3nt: TGTGCCAGCAGACAGGGACAGGCAGATACGCAGTATTTT
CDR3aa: CASRQGQADTQYF

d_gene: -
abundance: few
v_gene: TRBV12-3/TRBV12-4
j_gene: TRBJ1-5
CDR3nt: TGTGCCAGCACCTCACAGGGAAATCAGCCCCAGCATTTT
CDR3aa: CASTSQGNQPQHF

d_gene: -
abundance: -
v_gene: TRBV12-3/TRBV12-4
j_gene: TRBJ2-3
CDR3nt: TGTGCCAGCAGCCCAAGGAACACAGATACGCAGTATTTT
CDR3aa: CASSPRNTDTQYF

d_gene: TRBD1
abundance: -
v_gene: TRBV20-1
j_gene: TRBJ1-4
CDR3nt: TGCAGCGGCCGACAGGGAGGACCAACTAATGAAAAACTGTTTTTT
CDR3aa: CSGRQGGPTNEKLFF

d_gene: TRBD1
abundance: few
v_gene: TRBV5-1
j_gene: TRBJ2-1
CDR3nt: TGCGCCAGCAGCTTGCTGGGACAGGGGGGCACCTACAATGAGCAGTTCTTC
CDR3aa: CASSLLGQGGTYNEQFF

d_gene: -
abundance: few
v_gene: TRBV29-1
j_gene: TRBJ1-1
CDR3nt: TGCAGCGCCCGGGACACTGAAGCTTTCTTT
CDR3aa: CSARDTEAFF

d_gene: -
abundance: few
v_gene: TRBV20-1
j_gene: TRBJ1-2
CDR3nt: TGCAGTGCTAGAGATCTAGACTGGCGGGGCGGCTATGGCTACACCTTC
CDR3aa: CSARDLDWRGGYGYTF

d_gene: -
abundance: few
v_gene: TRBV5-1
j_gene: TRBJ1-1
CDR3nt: TGCGCCAGCAGCTTGGGACCAGGCGACACTGAAGCTTTCTTT
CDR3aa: CASSLGPGDTEAFF

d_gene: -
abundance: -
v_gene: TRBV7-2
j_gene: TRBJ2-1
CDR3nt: TGTGCCAGCAGCTTATCTACCAGGGCCAACAATGAGCAGTTCTTC
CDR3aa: CASSLSTRANNEQFF

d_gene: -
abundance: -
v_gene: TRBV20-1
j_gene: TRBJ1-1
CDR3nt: TGCAGTGCTAGACCTAGGACAGAGTACACTGAAGCTTTCTTT
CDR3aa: CSARPRTEYTEAFF

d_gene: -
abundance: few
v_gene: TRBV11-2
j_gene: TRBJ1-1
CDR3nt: TGTGCCAGCAGCTTAGGTGTCGAACGCCACTTT
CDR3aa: CASSLGVERHF

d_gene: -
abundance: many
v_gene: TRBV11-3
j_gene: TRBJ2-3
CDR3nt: TGTGCCAGCAGCTCCCCTAGCAGGGCCGATACGCAGTATTTT
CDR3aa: CASSSPSRADTQYF

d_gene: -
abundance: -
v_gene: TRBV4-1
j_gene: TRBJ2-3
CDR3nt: TGCGCCAGCAGCCAACAAGGCCAGGCAGTCACAGATACGCAGTATTTT
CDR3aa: CASSQQGQAVTDTQYF

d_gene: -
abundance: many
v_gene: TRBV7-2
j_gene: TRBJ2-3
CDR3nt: TGTGCCAGCAGCCCCTATTCGGATACGCAGTATTTT
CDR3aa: CASSPYSDTQYF

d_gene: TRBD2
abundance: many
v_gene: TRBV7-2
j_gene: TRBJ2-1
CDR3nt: TGTGCCAGCAGCTTGTTAGCGGGAGGCAGGAATGAGCAGTTCTTC
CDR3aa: CASSLLAGGRNEQFF

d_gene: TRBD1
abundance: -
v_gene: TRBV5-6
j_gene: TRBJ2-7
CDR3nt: TGTGCCAGCAGCGGAGCCGGGACAGGGACCGAGCAGTACTTC
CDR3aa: CASSGAGTGTEQYF

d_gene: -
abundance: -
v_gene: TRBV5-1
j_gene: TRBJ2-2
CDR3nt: TGCGCCAGCAGCTACCAAGATCGAACCGTCTTCCCCGGGGAGCTGTTTTTT
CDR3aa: CASSYQDRTVFPGELFF

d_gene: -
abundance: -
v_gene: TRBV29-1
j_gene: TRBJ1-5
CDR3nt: TGCAGCGTTGGTGGGGTAAAACAGCCCCAGCATTTT
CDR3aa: CSVGGVKQPQHF

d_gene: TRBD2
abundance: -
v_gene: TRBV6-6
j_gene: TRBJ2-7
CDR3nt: TGTGCCAGCAGACTAACTAGCGGGACTACCGAGCAGTACTTC
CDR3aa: CASRLTSGTTEQYF

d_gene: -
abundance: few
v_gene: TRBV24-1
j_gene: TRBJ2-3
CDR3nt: TGTGCCACCAGTGAGTACTACACAGATACGCAGTATTTT
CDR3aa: CATSEYYTDTQYF

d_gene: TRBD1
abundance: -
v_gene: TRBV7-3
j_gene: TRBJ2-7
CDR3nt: TGTGCCAGCAGCTCCGGGACAGGGGGGTCCTACGAGCAGTACTTC
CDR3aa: CASSSGTGGSYEQYF

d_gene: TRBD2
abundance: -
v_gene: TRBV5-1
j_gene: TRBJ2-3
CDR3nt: TGCGCCAGCAGCTTGGTTACTAGCGGGGCTAGCACAGATACGCAGTATTTT
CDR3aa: CASSLVTSGASTDTQYF

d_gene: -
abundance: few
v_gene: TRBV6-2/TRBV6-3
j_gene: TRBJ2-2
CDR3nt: TGTGCCAGCAGTTACGTCCGACTAGGGAACACCGGGGAGCTGTTTTTT
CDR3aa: CASSYVRLGNTGELFF

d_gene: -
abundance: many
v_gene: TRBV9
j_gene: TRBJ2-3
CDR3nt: TGTGCCAGCAGCGTAGGACCCGTCACAGATACGCAGTATTTT
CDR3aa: CASSVGPVTDTQYF

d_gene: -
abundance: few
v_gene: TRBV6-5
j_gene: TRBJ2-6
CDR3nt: TGTGCCAGCAGTTACTCGGGGGCCAGCTCTGGGGCCAACGTCCTGACTTTC
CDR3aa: CASSYSGASSGANVLTF

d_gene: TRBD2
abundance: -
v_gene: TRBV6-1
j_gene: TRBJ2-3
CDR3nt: TGTGCCAGCAGTGTTCTTCCCAGCGGGGCAGATACGCAGTATTTT
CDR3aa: CASSVLPSGADTQYF